This T cell receptor (beta chain) was recovered during a study of cytomegalovirus exposure and HLA in healthy donors. The PCR had 60 Vbeta and 13 Jbeta primers. This table comes from immunoSEQ multiplex PCR, and its TCRdb copy is limited to in-frame clones, with some not included. This repertoire shows around 100,000 clones, nearly 75% found once; its top ten account for around 4.8%. The study's findings and limits: Reportedly, cytomegalovirus status was diagnosed with high sensitivity and specificity.

Trimming pared 8 bases from V and 3 bases from J, leaving 14 bases between. This CDR3 is built from 13 residues. Germline CDR1 is LNHDA and CDR2 is SQIVND (reference sequence). Concerning this clone: Antigen: not known.

The TCR originated in a man aged 25 to 40 in good health and CMV-seropositive. The chain joins TRBV19 to TRBJ2-7; D is unclear. Source material: PBMCs. CDR3: CASPAVSYYEQYF. For the CDR3, the DNA is TGTGCCAGTCCCGCGGTGTCTTACTACGAGCAGTACTTC.